Each of the 29 T cell receptor beta chains below was sequenced from the same sample in a study of post-analysis software for immune sequencing data. These receptors' antigens are unknown. Built from TCR beta cDNA, the libraries had unique molecular identifiers in them. TCRdb re-called the PCR reads through MiXCR, storing one row per CDR3 protein. The sample records around 500,000 distinct CDR3 sequences, around 34% being singletons. Study-level points and caveats: When patients were compared with controls, 4 or 5 TRBV segments were more frequent, TRBV5-6, TRBV5-1 and TRBV20-1 among them.

Material for sequencing was blood. These receptors were taken from a girl aged 2 to 17 with multiple sclerosis.

The chain recombines TRBV7-9 with TRBJ2-7, with D perhaps matching TRBD1 (5 bases). This CDR3 is built from 13 residues. Germline-derived CDR1 and CDR2 are SEHNR and FQNEAQ (reference sequence). V dropped 5 bases and J dropped 3 bases, with 11 bases sitting between them. The CDR3 DNA follows: TGTGCCAGCAGCATCGGCACAGGCTACGAGCAGTACTTC. It encodes CASSIGTGYEQYF.

For the CDR3, the DNA is TGTGCCAGCGGTACAGGGCCCTTTTTCACAGATACGCAGTATTTT. Translation: CASGTGPFFTDTQYF. The chain combines TRBV28 with TRBJ2-3; a possible D gene is TRBD1 (6 bases). This CDR3 has 15 residues. The V gene's germline CDR1 is MDHEN and CDR2 SYDVKM. Trimming cost V 8 bases and J 2 bases, with 17 bases left between them.

The sample holds many counts of this clonotype. A read error may produce the germline difference seen at one junction end. The chain links TRBV5-1 to TRBJ2-5; D might be TRBD1 (6 bases). The germline V gene has CDR1 SGHRS and CDR2 YFSETQ. This CDR3 has 14 amino acids. The CDR3 loop is CASSLGQSQETQYF. DNA of the CDR3: TGCGCCAGCAGTTTGGGACAAAGTCAAGAGACCCAGTACTTC.

This clonotype has ten or more counts. This chain uses TRBV29-1 with TRBJ2-1; 9 bases fit TRBD2. V lost 7 bases and J lost 9; bases outside the gene matches: 10. There are 13 residues in the CDR3. Looked up from germline, CDR1 is SQVTM and CDR2 is ANQGSEA. CDR3 sequence reads: CSAPVPSGVEQFF. CDR3 bases: TGCAGCGCCCCCGTGCCTAGCGGGGTTGAGCAGTTCTTC.

This chain links TRBV4-1 with TRBJ2-7, with D unclear. The CDR3 spans 14 residues. From germline, CDR1 is MGHRA and CDR2 YSYEKL. V lost 5 bases to trimming and J lost 2 bases, with 13 bases between them. CDR3 residues: CASSSGPDPYEQYF. The CDR3 DNA reads as TGCGCCAGCAGCTCAGGTCCTGATCCCTACGAGCAGTACTTC.

V and J are TRBV7-2 and TRBJ2-3; D may be TRBD1 (6 bases). Germline CDR1 reads SGHTA; CDR2 reads FQGNSA. The CDR3 is 16 residues long. V was cut by 6 bases and J by 7 bases, with 23 bases left in between. The CDR3: CASSYPQGREPYTQYF. The CDR3 DNA is TGTGCCAGCAGTTATCCCCAGGGGAGAGAGCCTTATACGCAGTATTTT.

This clonotype was seen more than once but under ten times. This chain connects TRBV3-1 to TRBJ2-6; D is possibly TRBD1 (5 bases). CDR1 is LGHDT, CDR2 YNNKEL, per germline (reference sequence). This CDR3 is built from 16 residues. The V and J ends lost 4 bases and 3 bases respectively, with 13 bases between them. As DNA, the CDR3 is TGTGCCAGCAGCCGTCGTTCAGGGAATGGGGCCAACGTCCTGACTTTC. Encoded protein: CASSRRSGNGANVLTF.

This sequence joins TRBV12-3 or TRBV12-4 and TRBJ2-1; D perhaps matches TRBD1 (5 bases). Deletions cut 6 bases from V and 9 bases from J, with 12 bases between. The CDR3 consists of 12 residues. For the CDR3, the DNA is TGTGCCAGCAGAATTCAGGGTCCTGAGCAGTTCTTC. This encodes CASRIQGPEQFF.

This chain connects TRBV5-1 to TRBJ1-4; 7 positions match TRBD1. The germline V gene encodes CDR1 SGHRS and CDR2 YFSETQ. J gave up 0 bases and V 4 bases, and 3 bases lay outside the gene matches. The CDR3 spans 15 residues. CDR3 amino acids: CASSADRATNEKLFF. DNA for the CDR3: TGCGCCAGCAGCGCAGACAGGGCAACTAATGAAAAACTGTTTTTT. The full variable domain, in which reference TRBV5-1 and TRBJ1-4 provide the parts outside the CDR3, is KAGVTQTPRYLIKTRGQQVTLSCSPISGHRSVSWYQQTPGQGLQFLFEYFSETQRNKGNFPGRFSGRQFSNSRSEMNVSTLELGDSALYLCASSADRATNEKLFFGSGTQLSVL.

The chain links TRBV20-1 to TRBJ2-1, with a possible D match to TRBD2 (5 bases). The CDR3 has 13 residues. V was pared by 0 bases and J by 13 bases, with 16 bases between. The germline V gene has CDR1 DFQATT and CDR2 SNEGSKA (reference sequence). The chain's CDR3 is CSARDEFGETQFF. CDR3 bases: TGCAGTGCTAGAGATGAGTTCGGGGAGACCCAGTTCTTC.

The chain joins TRBV28 to TRBJ1-5, with D possibly matching TRBD1 (6 bases). This CDR3 spans 14 amino acids. The V gene lost 7 bases and the J gene lost 6 bases, with 16 bases spanning the gap. Germline CDR1 and CDR2: MDHEN and SYDVKM. Here the CDR3 reads CASTRRGFVQPQHF. The CDR3 bases are TGTGCCAGCACTCGCAGGGGTTTCGTTCAGCCCCAGCATTTT.

The CDR3 DNA follows: TGCGCCAGCAGCCAAGTCCTCGCCTACTATGGCTACACCTTC. Its translation: CASSQVLAYYGYTF. V gene TRBV4-1 combines with J gene TRBJ1-2, with D unclear. The CDR3 runs to 14 residues. V lost 1 base and J lost 3, with 9 bases in between. Germline lookup yields CDR1 MGHRA and CDR2 YSYEKL.

This chain joins TRBV18 and TRBJ2-3; weak D call: TRBD1 (7 bases). The germline V gene has CDR1 KGHSH and CDR2 LQKENI. The V end lost 3 bases, the J end lost 0 bases, and 13 bases lay between the germline ends. The CDR3 totals 16 residues. In DNA form, the CDR3 reads TGTGCCAGCTCACCGCCCAGGGGGAGGAGCACAGATACGCAGTATTTT. This gives the protein CASSPPRGRSTDTQYF.

The J gene is TRBJ2-2, the V gene TRBV5-1; 11 bases fit TRBD1. In germline, CDR1 is SGHRS, CDR2 YFSETQ. This CDR3 has 16 amino acids. V dropped 2 bases and J dropped 5; count of bases not matched to a gene: 5. The CDR3 loop reads CASSFGQGAPTGELFF. The CDR3 nucleotides are TGCGCCAGCAGCTTCGGACAGGGGGCGCCGACCGGGGAGCTGTTTTTT.

Ten or more counts support this clonotype. The genes are TRBV29-1 and TRBJ2-5, with a weak D call TRBD2 (6 bases). The germline gives CDR1 SQVTM, CDR2 ANQGSEA. Trimming removed 0 bases at V and 8 bases at J, with 10 bases between. CDR3 length equals 12 residues. The CDR3 spells CSVEDGGRTQYF. The CDR3 DNA is TGCAGCGTTGAAGATGGGGGGAGAACCCAGTACTTC.

This clonotype was detected once. V is TRBV7-2 and J is TRBJ2-1; D unclear. CDR1 and CDR2 (germline): SGHTA, FQGNSA. The CDR3 sequence is 14 residues long. The V and J ends lost 6 bases and 1 base respectively, with 10 bases between them. The CDR3 nucleotides are TGTGCCAGCAGAGATCATGCATCCTACAATGAGCAGTTCTTC. It translates to CASRDHASYNEQFF.

The chain carries TRBV28 and TRBJ2-1; no definite D call. The V end was cut by 2 bases, the J end by 7 bases, with 15 bases between. There are 15 residues in the CDR3. The germline gives CDR1 MDHEN, CDR2 SYDVKM. Here the CDR3 reads CASSLEVTMGNEQFF. The CDR3 region has the DNA TGTGCCAGCAGTTTAGAGGTGACAATGGGGAATGAGCAGTTCTTC.

This clonotype was counted a few times. The V call is TRBV6-6, the J call TRBJ2-3, with D possibly being TRBD1 or TRBD2 (5 bases each). The CDR3 is 15 residues long. Germline-derived CDR1 and CDR2 are MNHNY and SVGAGI (reference sequence). Trimming removed 6 bases at V and 4 bases at J, with 17 bases between. Here the CDR3 reads CASRGSPGTADTQYF. In DNA, the CDR3 is TGTGCCAGCAGGGGCAGTCCAGGGACCGCAGATACGCAGTATTTT.

This chain joins TRBV5-1 and TRBJ2-7; 7 nucleotides agree with TRBD2. The CDR3 covers 13 residues. The V segment lost 7 bases and the J segment 2 bases; nucleotides outside the gene matches: 6. Germline CDR1 reads SGHRS; CDR2 reads YFSETQ. The CDR3 loop is CASGGGSTYEQYF. In DNA, the CDR3 is TGCGCCAGCGGGGGGGGGAGTACCTACGAGCAGTACTTC. Full variable domain (rest looked up from reference TRBV5-1 and TRBJ2-7): KAGVTQTPRYLIKTRGQQVTLSCSPISGHRSVSWYQQTPGQGLQFLFEYFSETQRNKGNFPGRFSGRQFSNSRSEMNVSTLELGDSALYLCASGGGSTYEQYFGPGTRLTVT.

This clonotype was counted between two and nine times. J is TRBJ1-2 and V is TRBV7-9, with 8 bases matching TRBD1. CDR1 is SEHNR, CDR2 FQNEAQ, per germline (reference sequence). V was clipped by 2 bases and J by 4 bases; unmatched bases: 6. CDR3 length: 15 residues. The CDR3 protein is CASSLSGTGLYGYTF. The CDR3 nucleotides read TGTGCCAGCAGCTTATCCGGGACAGGACTCTATGGCTACACCTTC.

The CDR3 reads CAISEGQGSYNEQFF. Written as DNA, the CDR3 is TGTGCCATCAGTGAGGGACAGGGTTCCTACAATGAGCAGTTCTTC. The chain links TRBV10-3 to TRBJ2-1; 8 bases align to TRBD1. The V gene's germline CDR1 is ENHRY and CDR2 SYGVKD. CDR3 size: 15 residues. V gave up 2 bases and J gave up 1 base; unmatched junction bases: 1.

The rearrangement links TRBV5-1 to TRBJ1-1; TRBD1 aligns across 8 bases. CDR3 length: 15 residues. The V segment lost 0 bases and the J segment 10 bases; nucleotides outside the gene matches: 11. Germline CDR1 reads SGHRS; CDR2 reads YFSETQ. Here the CDR3 DNA reads TGCGCCAGCAGCTTGGTCCCAGGGGGCCCTACGGGAGCTTTCTTT. This encodes CASSLVPGGPTGAFF. The whole variable domain, remainder taken from reference TRBV5-1 and TRBJ1-1, is KAGVTQTPRYLIKTRGQQVTLSCSPISGHRSVSWYQQTPGQGLQFLFEYFSETQRNKGNFPGRFSGRQFSNSRSEMNVSTLELGDSALYLCASSLVPGGPTGAFFGQGTRLTVV.

This sequence joins TRBV20-1 and TRBJ2-3; possibly TRBD1 or TRBD2 for D (5 bases each). The germline V and J ends were trimmed by 1 base and 6 bases, with 17 bases remaining between them. Germline CDR1 reads DFQATT; CDR2 reads SNEGSKA (reference sequence). The CDR3 has 15 amino acids. The CDR3 loop is CSARVRGSLRDTQYF. Here the CDR3 DNA reads TGCAGTGCTAGAGTCCGGGGCAGCCTTAGGGATACGCAGTATTTT.

V is TRBV12-3 or TRBV12-4 and J is TRBJ1-2; 8 nucleotides match TRBD1. The CDR3 covers 15 residues. The V gene end was trimmed by 5 bases and the J gene end by 7 bases; junction bases not matched to a gene: 12. This CDR3 is CASSQSGTGGTGYTF. The CDR3 DNA is TGTGCCAGCAGTCAATCCGGGACAGGCGGTACTGGCTACACCTTC.

J is TRBJ2-7 and V is TRBV20-1, with TRBD1 as a possible D gene (5 bases). V gave up 3 bases and J gave up 3 bases, with 12 bases separating them. Germline V CDR1 and CDR2: DFQATT, SNEGSKA (reference sequence). The CDR3 is made up of 13 amino acids. The CDR3 DNA reads TGCAGTGCTAGGTCAGCAGGGATCTACGAGCAGTACTTC. Protein product: CSARSAGIYEQYF.

The V call is TRBV20-1, the J call TRBJ2-1; possible D gene TRBD2, 5 bases. V lost 6 bases and J 3 bases, leaving 9 bases between the germline ends. In germline, CDR1 is DFQATT, CDR2 SNEGSKA (reference sequence). The CDR3 extends over 12 amino acids. CDR3 sequence reads: CSAFSDYNEQFF. The CDR3 DNA reads TGCAGTGCCTTTAGCGACTACAATGAGCAGTTCTTC.

This clonotype was seen only a few times. The chain has TRBV10-3 and TRBJ2-7; D possibly matches TRBD1 or TRBD2 (5 bases each). The CDR3 sequence is 12 residues long. Trimming took off 11 bases at V and 3 bases at J, with 14 bases between the two ends. Germline-derived CDR1 and CDR2 are ENHRY and SYGVKD. The CDR3 sequence: CAPPPRGYEQYF. The DNA of the CDR3 is TGTGCCCCCCCTCCGAGGGGCTACGAGCAGTACTTC.

The chain joins TRBV29-1 to TRBJ2-5, with TRBD1 matching 9 bases. The CDR3 has 12 amino acids. Germline CDR1 SQVTM, CDR2 ANQGSEA. Unmatched junction bases numbered 5, after V lost 7 bases and J lost 5 bases. DNA for the CDR3: TGCAGCGCCACAGGGGGCTGGGAGACCCAGTACTTC. The encoded protein is CSATGGWETQYF.

This clonotype came up a few times. The J gene is TRBJ2-2, the V gene TRBV6-5, with D perhaps being TRBD1 or TRBD2 (5 bases each). V was cut by 2 bases and J by 5 bases, with 9 bases left in between. From germline, CDR1 is MNHEY and CDR2 SVGAGI. The CDR3 consists of 14 residues. DNA of the CDR3: TGTGCCAGCAGTTACCAAGAGGGGACCGGGGAGCTGTTTTTT. This gives the protein CASSYQEGTGELFF.